These T cell receptor beta chains were read from a single sample in a study of blood T cell repertoires in COVID-19. The data were produced by immunoSEQ multiplex PCR, yet TCRdb's version contains in-frame clones alone and is incomplete. The repertoire has over 90,000 clones, approximately 81% of them found once; the top ten carry about 4.2%. Sequencing used peripheral blood. The receptor set was obtained from a man in his fifties or sixties with acute or convalescent COVID-19. Both conserved end residues are part of each CDR3. A D gene is named only where the DNA matches it firmly. Expanded clones get a size class; other rows say once, few or many, or leave the size out.

v_call,d_call,clone_size,j_call,cdr3_aa,cdr3_nt
TRBV12-3/TRBV12-4,TRBD1,few,TRBJ1-1,CASSRTDRGGAFF,TGTGCCAGCAGCCGGACTGACAGGGGGGGAGCTTTCTTT
TRBV28,.,.,TRBJ2-7,CASSLRQSEQYF,TGTGCCAGCAGTCTCCGACAGAGCGAGCAGTACTTC
TRBV24-1,.,.,TRBJ1-5,CATSEYSPGVLSNQPQHF,TGTGCCACCAGTGAATACTCTCCAGGGGTTCTCTCCAATCAGCCCCAGCATTTT
TRBV19,TRBD1,.,TRBJ1-5,CASSALTGLNNQPQHF,TGTGCCAGTAGTGCCTTGACAGGGCTGAACAATCAGCCCCAGCATTTT
TRBV6-5,.,.,TRBJ1-1,CASRWEQGVTEAFF,TGTGCCAGCAGGTGGGAACAGGGCGTCACTGAAGCTTTCTTT
TRBV5-1,.,.,TRBJ1-1,CASSETRTGNTEAFF,TGCGCCAGCAGTGAGACCCGAACGGGTAACACTGAAGCTTTCTTT
TRBV5-5,TRBD1,.,TRBJ2-7,CASSLGTGVHEQYF,TGTGCCAGCAGCTTGGGGACAGGGGTCCACGAGCAGTACTTC
TRBV7-6,TRBD2,.,TRBJ2-7,CASSFKTSGSYEQYF,TGTGCCAGCAGCTTTAAGACTAGCGGGAGCTACGAGCAGTACTTC
TRBV6-5,.,.,TRBJ2-7,CASNQNMAGAYEQYF,TGTGCCAGCAACCAGAATATGGCAGGGGCGTACGAGCAGTACTTC
TRBV6-5,.,.,TRBJ1-1,CASGTHYTEAFF,TGTGCCTCCGGGACACATTACACTGAAGCTTTCTTT
TRBV6-1,.,.,TRBJ1-1,CASSERGNTEAFF,TGTGCCAGCAGTGAACGGGGGAACACTGAAGCTTTCTTT
TRBV5-4,TRBD1,.,TRBJ2-2,CASSLTGALPGELFF,TGTGCCAGCAGCTTGACAGGGGCCCTACCCGGGGAGCTGTTTTTT
TRBV7-9,TRBD1,.,TRBJ2-2,CASSQTGTANTGELFF,TGTGCCAGCAGCCAAACCGGGACAGCGAACACCGGGGAGCTGTTTTTT
TRBV6-5,TRBD1,.,TRBJ1-4,CASSRQGAFNEKLFF,TGTGCCAGCAGTCGACAGGGGGCTTTTAATGAAAAACTGTTTTTT
TRBV7-9,.,few,TRBJ2-5,CASSLRLSTAGETQYF,TGTGCCAGCAGCCTACGCCTATCCACGGCAGGGGAGACCCAGTACTTC
TRBV9,TRBD1,.,TRBJ2-1,CASSVDGQGYNEQFF,TGTGCCAGCAGCGTAGATGGACAGGGCTACAATGAGCAGTTCTTC
TRBV5-5,.,.,TRBJ1-6,CASSLEAERPLHF,TGTGCCAGCAGCTTGGAGGCGGAACGACCCCTCCACTTT
TRBV12-5,TRBD2,once,TRBJ2-1,CASGQGLAGADEQFF,TGTGCTAGTGGTCAGGGACTAGCGGGAGCGGATGAGCAGTTCTTC
TRBV14,.,.,TRBJ1-3,CASSQQLSSGNTIYF,TGTGCCAGCAGCCAGCAACTGAGCTCTGGAAACACCATATATTTT
TRBV5-4,TRBD1,.,TRBJ2-3,CASSSKQGLSADTQYF,TGTGCCAGCAGCTCGAAACAGGGGTTGAGCGCAGATACGCAGTATTTT
TRBV19,.,.,TRBJ1-1,CASSTQGQNTEAFF,TGTGCCAGTAGTACACAGGGCCAGAACACTGAAGCTTTCTTT
TRBV30,.,.,TRBJ1-5,CACAGDPNQPQHF,TGTGCCTGCGCAGGGGACCCCAATCAGCCCCAGCATTTT
TRBV10-2,.,.,TRBJ1-1,CASSRDISAEAFF,TGCGCCAGCAGCAGGGACATCTCCGCTGAAGCTTTCTTT
TRBV28,TRBD1,.,TRBJ1-1,CASSLTGGLNTEAFF,TGTGCCAGCAGTCTGACAGGGGGCCTGAACACTGAAGCTTTCTTT
TRBV27,TRBD1,.,TRBJ2-2,CASSQGTGAFLIAGELFF,TGTGCCAGCAGTCAAGGGACAGGGGCGTTTCTTATAGCCGGGGAGCTGTTTTTT
TRBV11-3,TRBD1,.,TRBJ1-6,CASSWRQGANNSPLHF,TGTGCCAGCAGCTGGAGACAGGGCGCAAATAATTCACCCCTCCACTTT
TRBV6-2/TRBV6-3,.,.,TRBJ2-1,CASSYARGEQFF,TGTGCCAGCAGTTACGCTAGGGGCGAGCAGTTCTTC
TRBV30,TRBD1,once,TRBJ2-7,CAWSGDRGGYEQYF,TGTGCCTGGAGCGGGGACAGGGGCGGCTACGAGCAGTACTTC
TRBV19,TRBD1,.,TRBJ1-1,CASSSLGTGMEAFF,TGTGCCAGTAGTTCCCTGGGGACAGGCATGGAAGCTTTCTTT
TRBV29-1,TRBD1,.,TRBJ1-5,CSVKSGTGGIGNQPQHF,TGCAGCGTCAAATCCGGGACAGGGGGTATCGGCAATCAGCCCCAGCATTTT
TRBV6-2/TRBV6-3,TRBD1,.,TRBJ1-5,CASSYGTGGGQPQHF,TGTGCCAGCAGTTACGGTACAGGGGGTGGACAGCCCCAGCATTTT
TRBV4-1,TRBD1,.,TRBJ2-7,CASSLTVPGQGYEQYF,TGCGCCAGCAGCCTTACCGTCCCGGGACAGGGCTACGAGCAGTACTTC